This entry lists 7 T cell receptor beta chains sequenced from one sample in a study of PD-L1 blockade in urothelial cancer. Time point given: pretreatment peripheral blood. The repertoire was sequenced with immunoSEQ multiplex PCR; TCRdb's copy has only in-frame clones and lacks some. This table holds 50,000 to 70,000 clones, roughly four fifths found once. Sequencing used PBMCs, obtained around atezolizumab (anti-PD-L1) treatment. The receptors shown here come from a man aged 65 to 79 with urothelial cancer.

This clone has more than one count but fewer than ten. The chain carries TRBV19 and TRBJ2-7, with D uncertain. The CDR3 sequence is 14 residues long. Per germline, CDR1 LNHDA and CDR2 SQIVND (reference sequence). The V gene lost 7 bases and the J gene lost 0 bases, with 13 bases spanning the gap. CDR3: CASNPSVSSYEQYF. The DNA of the CDR3 is TGTGCCAGTAACCCATCCGTCAGCTCCTACGAGCAGTACTTC.

The rearrangement links TRBV6-5 to TRBJ1-5; 11 bases align to TRBD1. Germline assignment: CDR1 MNHEY and CDR2 SVGAGI. This CDR3 contains 15 residues. The J segment lost 6 bases and the V segment lost 5 bases, leaving 6 bases of the junction unmatched. CDR3 nucleotide sequence: TGTGCCAGCAGTCCGGACAGGGGGCTTGGTCAGCCCCAGCATTTT. Translation: CASSPDRGLGQPQHF.

The chain uses TRBV18 and TRBJ2-1; TRBD2 might be the D (5 bases). V was trimmed by 3 bases and J by 1 base, leaving 13 bases between them. The CDR3 sequence is 16 residues long. CDR1 is KGHSH and CDR2 is LQKENI in the germline V gene. DNA of the CDR3: TGTGCCAGCTCACCGGGAGCAGGCGGATCCTACAATGAGCAGTTCTTC. Its translation is CASSPGAGGSYNEQFF.

The chain combines TRBV5-1 with TRBJ2-1; perhaps TRBD2 as D (5 bases). Trimming took off 4 bases at V and 10 bases at J, with 18 bases between the two ends. The CDR3 contains 14 residues. Germline CDR1 SGHRS, CDR2 YFSETQ. CDR3 amino acids: CASSPKTGLPEQFF. The DNA for the CDR3 is TGCGCCAGCAGCCCGAAGACTGGACTCCCCGAGCAGTTCTTC.

The rearrangement uses TRBV7-2 and TRBJ2-3; D remains ambiguous. Trimming removed 1 base at V and 3 bases at J, with 5 bases between. The CDR3 runs 13 residues. The germline CDR1 and CDR2 sequences are SGHTA and FQGNSA. The CDR3 DNA sequence: TGTGCCAGCAGCTTAGATTCAACAGATACGCAGTATTTT. The encoded protein is CASSLDSTDTQYF.

The chain links TRBV15 to TRBJ1-1; D remains ambiguous. The germline V gene has CDR1 LNHNV and CDR2 YYDKDF (reference sequence). V lost 3 bases and J 8 bases, leaving 10 bases between the germline ends. This CDR3 is built from 12 residues. In nucleotides, the CDR3 is TGTGCCACCAGCAGCTATCTCCGGGAAGCTTTCTTT. Its translation: CATSSYLREAFF.

The rearrangement joins TRBV14 to TRBJ2-7; tentatively, D is TRBD2 (6 bases). Trimming pared 4 bases from V and 3 bases from J, leaving 16 bases between. CDR3 length equals 15 residues. Germline V gene data show CDR1 as SGHDN and CDR2 as FVKESK. CDR3 in amino acids: CASSPRPWGGYEQYF. As DNA, the CDR3 is TGTGCCAGCAGCCCCCGGCCGTGGGGAGGCTACGAGCAGTACTTC.